Each of the 3 T cell receptor beta chains below was sequenced from the same sample in a study of OX40 agonist ivuxolimab in advanced cancers. The repertoire was sequenced with immunoSEQ multiplex PCR; TCRdb's copy has only in-frame clones and lacks some. The sample consists of approximately 21,000 clones, 75% to 85% of them appearing once. The source was CD4+ or CD8+ T cells sorted from blood, collected in a trial of the OX40 agonist ivuxolimab. These TCRs come from an adult with an advanced solid tumor such as melanoma, head and neck, liver or kidney cancer.

This clone came up a few times. The rearrangement links TRBV6-1 to TRBJ2-6, with D possibly matching TRBD1 (5 bases). Germline V gene sequence: CDR1 MNHNS, CDR2 SASEGT. Trimming removed 6 bases from V and 1 base from J, with 10 bases in between. This CDR3 has 15 amino acids. The CDR3 region is CASREQASGANVLTF. CDR3 nucleotide sequence: TGTGCCAGCAGGGAACAGGCATCTGGGGCCAACGTCCTGACTTTC.

The chain uses TRBV11-2 and TRBJ2-1; no definite D call. V shed 1 base and J shed 7 bases, with 5 bases lying between them. The CDR3 is 12 amino acids. CDR1 is SGHAT and CDR2 is FQNNGV in the germline V gene. The CDR3 protein is CASSLAQNEQFF. CDR3 sequence (DNA): TGTGCCAGCAGCTTAGCTCAGAATGAGCAGTTCTTC.

V gene TRBV5-5 combines with J gene TRBJ2-7; 11 nucleotides match TRBD2. Germline CDR1 is SGHKS and CDR2 is YYEKEE (reference sequence). The trim removed 4 bases at V and 2 bases at J, leaving 5 bases unmatched. The CDR3 has 15 residues. The chain's CDR3 is CASSPKLAGAYEQYF. The CDR3 DNA sequence: TGTGCCAGCAGCCCGAAACTAGCGGGAGCCTACGAGCAGTACTTC. The entire variable domain, with the rest obtained from reference TRBV5-5 and TRBJ2-7, is as follows: DAGVTQSPTHLIKTRGQQVTLRCSPISGHKSVSWYQQVLGQGPQFIFQYYEKEERGRGNFPDRFSARQFPNYSSELNVNALLLGDSALYLCASSPKLAGAYEQYFGPGTRLTVT.